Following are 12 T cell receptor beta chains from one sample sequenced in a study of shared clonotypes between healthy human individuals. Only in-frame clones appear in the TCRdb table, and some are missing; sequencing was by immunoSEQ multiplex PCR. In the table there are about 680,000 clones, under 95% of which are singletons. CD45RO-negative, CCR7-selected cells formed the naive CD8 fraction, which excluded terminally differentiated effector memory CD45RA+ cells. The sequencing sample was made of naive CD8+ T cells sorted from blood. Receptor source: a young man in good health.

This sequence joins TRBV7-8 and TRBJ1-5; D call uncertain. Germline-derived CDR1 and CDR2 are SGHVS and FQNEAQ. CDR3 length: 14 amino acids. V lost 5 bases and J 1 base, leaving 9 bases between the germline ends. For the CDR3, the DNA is TGTGCCAGCAGCGGGGTGGGGAGCAATCAGCCCCAGCATTTT. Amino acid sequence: CASSGVGSNQPQHF. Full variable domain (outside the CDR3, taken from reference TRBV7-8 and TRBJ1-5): GAGVSQSPRYKVAKRGQDVALRCDPISGHVSLFWYQQALGQGPEFLTYFQNEAQLDKSGLPSDRFFAERPEGSVSTLKIQRTQQEDSAVYLCASSGVGSNQPQHFGDGTRLSIL.

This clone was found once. DNA of the CDR3: TGTGCCAGCAGCCCCGGGACAGCTAACACCGGGGAGCTGTTTTTT. This translates into CASSPGTANTGELFF. V and J are TRBV7-9 and TRBJ2-2; TRBD1 agrees at 7 bases. Trimming took 5 bases from V and 2 from J; bases not matched to a gene: 5. The CDR3 has 15 amino acids. CDR1 and CDR2 (germline): SEHNR, FQNEAQ (reference sequence).

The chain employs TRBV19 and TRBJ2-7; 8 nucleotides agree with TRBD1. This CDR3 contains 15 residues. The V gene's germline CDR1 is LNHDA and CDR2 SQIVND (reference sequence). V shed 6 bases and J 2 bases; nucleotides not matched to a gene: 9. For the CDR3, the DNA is TGTGCCAGTAGACTACAGGGGGATTCCACCTACGAGCAGTACTTC. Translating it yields CASRLQGDSTYEQYF.

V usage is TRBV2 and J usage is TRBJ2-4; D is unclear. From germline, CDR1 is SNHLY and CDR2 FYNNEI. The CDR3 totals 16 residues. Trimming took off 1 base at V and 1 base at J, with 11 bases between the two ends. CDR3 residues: CASSEELPSAKNIQYF. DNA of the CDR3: TGTGCCAGCAGTGAAGAGCTCCCCTCGGCCAAAAACATTCAGTACTTC.

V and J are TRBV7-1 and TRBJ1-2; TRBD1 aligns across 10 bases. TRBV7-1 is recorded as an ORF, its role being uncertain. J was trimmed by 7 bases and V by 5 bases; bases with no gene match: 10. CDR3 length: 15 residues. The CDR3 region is CASSLLPTGGSGYTF. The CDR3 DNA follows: TGTGCCAGCAGCCTACTCCCGACAGGGGGCTCTGGCTACACCTTC.

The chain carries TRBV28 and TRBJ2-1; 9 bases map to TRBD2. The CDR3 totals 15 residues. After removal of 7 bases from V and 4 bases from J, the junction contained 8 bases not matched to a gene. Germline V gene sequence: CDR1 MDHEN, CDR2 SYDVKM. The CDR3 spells CASIKAGGQYNEQFF. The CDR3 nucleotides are TGTGCCAGCATAAAAGCGGGGGGACAGTACAATGAGCAGTTCTTC. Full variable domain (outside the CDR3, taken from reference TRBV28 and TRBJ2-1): DVKVTQSSRYLVKRTGEKVFLECVQDMDHENMFWYRQDPGLGLRLIYFSYDVKMKEKGDIPEGYSVSREKKERFSLILESASTNQTSMYLCASIKAGGQYNEQFFGPGTRLTVL.

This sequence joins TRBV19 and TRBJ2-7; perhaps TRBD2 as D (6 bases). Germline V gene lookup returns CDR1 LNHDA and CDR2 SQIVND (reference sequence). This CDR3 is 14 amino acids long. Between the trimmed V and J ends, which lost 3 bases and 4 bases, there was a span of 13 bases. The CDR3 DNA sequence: TGTGCCAGTAGTATTCGCGGGAAGGCGTACGAGCAGTACTTC. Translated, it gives CASSIRGKAYEQYF.

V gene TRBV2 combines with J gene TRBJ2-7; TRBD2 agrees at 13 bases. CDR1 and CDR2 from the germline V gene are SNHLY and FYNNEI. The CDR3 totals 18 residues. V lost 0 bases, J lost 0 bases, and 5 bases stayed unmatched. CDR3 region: CASSEAGTSGTISYEQYF. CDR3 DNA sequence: TGTGCCAGCAGTGAAGCGGGGACTAGCGGGACTATCTCCTACGAGCAGTACTTC.

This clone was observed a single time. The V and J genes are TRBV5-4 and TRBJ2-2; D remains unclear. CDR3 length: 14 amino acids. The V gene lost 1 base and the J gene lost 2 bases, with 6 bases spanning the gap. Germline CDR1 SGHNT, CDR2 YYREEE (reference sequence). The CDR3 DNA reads TGTGCCAGCAGCTTGAGCCCAAACACCGGGGAGCTGTTTTTT. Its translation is CASSLSPNTGELFF.

The CDR3 region has the DNA TGTGCCAGCAGCTTAGTACTCGGGCTGAAGTACCAAGAGACCCAGTACTTC. Encoded protein: CASSLVLGLKYQETQYF. J is TRBJ2-5 and V is TRBV7-2; D remains unclear. The CDR3 runs to 17 residues. From germline, CDR1 is SGHTA and CDR2 FQGNSA. Trimming shortened V by 1 base and J by 0 bases, and 15 bases separated the two germline ends.

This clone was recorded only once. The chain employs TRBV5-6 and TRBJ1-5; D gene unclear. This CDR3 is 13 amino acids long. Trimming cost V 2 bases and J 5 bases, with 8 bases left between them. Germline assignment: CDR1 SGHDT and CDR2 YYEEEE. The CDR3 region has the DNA TGTGCCAGCAGCTTTGGTTCGCATCAGCCCCAGCATTTT. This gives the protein CASSFGSHQPQHF. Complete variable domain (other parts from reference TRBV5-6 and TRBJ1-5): DAGVTQSPTHLIKTRGQQVTLRCSPKSGHDTVSWYQQALGQGPQFIFQYYEEEERQRGNFPDRFSGHQFPNYSSELNVNALLLGDSALYLCASSFGSHQPQHFGDGTRLSIL.

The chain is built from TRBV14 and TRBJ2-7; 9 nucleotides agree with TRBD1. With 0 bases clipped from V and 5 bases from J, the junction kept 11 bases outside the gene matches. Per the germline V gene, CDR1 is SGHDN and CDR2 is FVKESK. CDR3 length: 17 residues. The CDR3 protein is CASSQDYGTGFPHEQYF. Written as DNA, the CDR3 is TGTGCCAGCAGCCAAGATTATGGGACAGGGTTTCCCCACGAGCAGTACTTC. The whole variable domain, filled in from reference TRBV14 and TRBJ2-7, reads EAGVTQFPSHSVIEKGQTVTLRCDPISGHDNLYWYRRVMGKEIKFLLHFVKESKQDESGMPNNRFLAERTGGTYSTLKVQPAELEDSGVYFCASSQDYGTGFPHEQYFGPGTRLTVT.